The entry below describes one T cell receptor (beta chain). Its target is not known. These data are taken from a study of vaccination and CD4 T cells after COVID-19. Overall study: Median draw time for post-COVID samples was 90 to 130 days post-diagnosis (range 35 to 161).

Sequenced with the Oncomine TCR Beta short-read assay was DNA taken from cultured CD4+ T cells. The genomic DNA was obtained from cultured CD4+ T cells by extraction with the QIAamp micro DNA kit. Each CDR3 protein gets one entry after TCRdb re-called the PCR reads with MiXCR. The sample holds 10,000 to 15,000 distinct CDR3 sequences, approximately 53% seen once. Regarding treatment: approximately nine-day PBMC culture with coronavirus spike peptide pools or control peptides (ViraFEST assay). Negative-selection isolation of CD4+ T cells was performed after ten to eleven days of culture. Trimming left V 3 bases short and J 7 bases short, with 15 bases between. This CDR3 is 14 amino acids long.

The sequence derives from a human donor who had recovered from COVID-19. This chain uses TRBV12-3 or TRBV12-4 with TRBJ1-2, with D hard to call. Sequencing was performed on CD4+ T cells from blood, cultured in vitro. Here the CDR3 reads CASSFRTEPSGYTF. The DNA of the CDR3 is TGTGCCAGCAGTTTTAGGACGGAACCTTCTGGCTACACCTTC.